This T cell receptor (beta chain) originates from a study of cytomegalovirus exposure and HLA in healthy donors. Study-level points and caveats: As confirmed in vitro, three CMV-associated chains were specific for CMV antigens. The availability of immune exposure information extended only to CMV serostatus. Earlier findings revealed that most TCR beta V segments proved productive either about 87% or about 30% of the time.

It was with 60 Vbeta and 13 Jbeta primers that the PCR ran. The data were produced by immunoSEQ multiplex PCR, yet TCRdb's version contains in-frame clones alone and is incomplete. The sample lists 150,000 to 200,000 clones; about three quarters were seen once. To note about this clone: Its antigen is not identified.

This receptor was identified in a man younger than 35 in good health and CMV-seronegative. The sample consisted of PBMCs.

The CDR3 DNA reads TGTGCCTGGAGCCCCGGGGGGCGCGGGGCTCGGGAGCAGTACTTC. Encoded protein: CAWSPGGRGAREQYF. The genes are TRBV30 and TRBJ2-7; tentatively, D is TRBD2 (7 bases). There are 15 residues in the CDR3. Germline lookup yields CDR1 GTSNPN and CDR2 SVGIG (reference sequence). Trimming pared 3 bases from V and 7 bases from J, leaving 22 bases between.